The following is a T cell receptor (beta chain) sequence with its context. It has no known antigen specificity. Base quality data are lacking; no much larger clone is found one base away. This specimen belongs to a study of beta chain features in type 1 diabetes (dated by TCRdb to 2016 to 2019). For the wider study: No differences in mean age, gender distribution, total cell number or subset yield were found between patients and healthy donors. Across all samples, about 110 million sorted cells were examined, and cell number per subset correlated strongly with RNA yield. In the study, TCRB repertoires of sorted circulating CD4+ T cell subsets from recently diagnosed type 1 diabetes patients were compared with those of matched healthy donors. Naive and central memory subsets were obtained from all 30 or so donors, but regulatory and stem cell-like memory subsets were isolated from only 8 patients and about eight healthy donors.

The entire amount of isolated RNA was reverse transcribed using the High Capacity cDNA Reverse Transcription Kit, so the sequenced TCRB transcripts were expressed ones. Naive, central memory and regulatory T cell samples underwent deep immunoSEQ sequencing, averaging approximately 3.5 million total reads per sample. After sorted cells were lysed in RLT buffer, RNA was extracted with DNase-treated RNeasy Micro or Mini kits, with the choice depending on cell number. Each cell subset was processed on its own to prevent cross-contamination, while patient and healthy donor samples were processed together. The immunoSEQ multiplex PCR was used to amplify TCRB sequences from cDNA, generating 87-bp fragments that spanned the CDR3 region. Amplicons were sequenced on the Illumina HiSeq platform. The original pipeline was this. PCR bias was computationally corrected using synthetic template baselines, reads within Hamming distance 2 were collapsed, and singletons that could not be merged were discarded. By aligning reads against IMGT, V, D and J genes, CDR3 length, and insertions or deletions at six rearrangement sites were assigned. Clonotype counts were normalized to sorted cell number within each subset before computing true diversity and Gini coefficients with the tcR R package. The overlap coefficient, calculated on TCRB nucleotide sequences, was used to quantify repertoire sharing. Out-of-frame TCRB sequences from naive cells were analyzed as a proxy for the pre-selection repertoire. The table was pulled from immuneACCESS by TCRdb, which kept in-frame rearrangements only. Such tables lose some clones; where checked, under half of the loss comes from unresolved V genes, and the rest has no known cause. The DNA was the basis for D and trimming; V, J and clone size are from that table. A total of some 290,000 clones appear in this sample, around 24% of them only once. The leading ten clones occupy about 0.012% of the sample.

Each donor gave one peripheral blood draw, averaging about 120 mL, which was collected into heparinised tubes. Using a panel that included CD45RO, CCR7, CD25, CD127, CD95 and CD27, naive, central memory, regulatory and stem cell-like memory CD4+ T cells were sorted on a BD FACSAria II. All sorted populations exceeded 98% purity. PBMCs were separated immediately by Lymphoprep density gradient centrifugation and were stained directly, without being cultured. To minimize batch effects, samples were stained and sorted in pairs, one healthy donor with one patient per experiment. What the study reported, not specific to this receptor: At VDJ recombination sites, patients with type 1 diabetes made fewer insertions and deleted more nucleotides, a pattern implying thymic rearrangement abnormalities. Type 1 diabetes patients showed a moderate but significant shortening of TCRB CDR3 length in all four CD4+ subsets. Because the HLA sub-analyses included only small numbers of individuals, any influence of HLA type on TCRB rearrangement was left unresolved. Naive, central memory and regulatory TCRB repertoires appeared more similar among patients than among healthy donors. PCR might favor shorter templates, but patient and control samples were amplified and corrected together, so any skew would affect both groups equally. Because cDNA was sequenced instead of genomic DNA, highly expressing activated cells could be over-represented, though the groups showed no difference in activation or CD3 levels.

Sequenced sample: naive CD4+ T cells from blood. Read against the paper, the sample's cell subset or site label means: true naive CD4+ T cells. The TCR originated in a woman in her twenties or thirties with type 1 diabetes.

The sequence in DNA is TGTGCCAGCAGTCGCGGACAGAACTATGGCTACACCTTC. Its translation is CASSRGQNYGYTF. The rearranged chain carries TRBV6-5 and TRBJ1-2; the D segment could be TRBD1, given 6 matching bases. The CDR3 numbers 13 residues from cysteine through phenylalanine. Of all the DNA, just the CDR3 is kept, 39 bases in frame from base 1. The junction carries 9 bases between V and J, which are trimmed by 5 bases and 2 bases respectively. The germline V gene specifies MNHEY as CDR1 and SVGAGI as CDR2.